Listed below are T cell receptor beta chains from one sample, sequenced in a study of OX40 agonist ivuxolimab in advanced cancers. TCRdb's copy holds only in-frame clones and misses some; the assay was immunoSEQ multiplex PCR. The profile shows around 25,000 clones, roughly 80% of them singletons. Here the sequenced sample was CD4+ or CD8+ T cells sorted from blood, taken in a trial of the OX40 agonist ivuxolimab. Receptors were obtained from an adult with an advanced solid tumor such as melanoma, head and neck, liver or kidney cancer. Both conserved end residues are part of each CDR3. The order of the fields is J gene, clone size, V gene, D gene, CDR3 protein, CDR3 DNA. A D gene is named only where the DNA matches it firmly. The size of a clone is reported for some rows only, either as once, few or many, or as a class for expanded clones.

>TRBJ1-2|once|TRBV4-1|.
CASSQVGRGNYGYTF
TGCGCCAGCAGCCAAGTCGGCAGGGGAAACTATGGCTACACCTTC
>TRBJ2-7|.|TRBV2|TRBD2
CASSLGASGDSYEQYF
TGTGCCAGCAGTTTAGGCGCTAGCGGGGACTCCTACGAGCAGTACTTC
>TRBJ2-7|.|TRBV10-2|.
CASSEDRRGGDEQYF
TGCGCCAGCAGTGAGGACCGTAGGGGAGGCGACGAGCAGTACTTC
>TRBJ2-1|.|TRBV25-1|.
CASSDVDPEQFF
TGTGCCAGCAGTGACGTTGATCCGGAGCAGTTCTTC
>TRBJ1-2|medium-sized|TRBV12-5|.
CASGLSHATSYGYTF
TGTGCTAGTGGTTTGAGCCACGCCACGTCCTATGGCTACACCTTC
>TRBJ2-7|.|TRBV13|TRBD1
CASSFGQGTYEQYF
TGTGCCAGCAGCTTCGGACAGGGTACCTACGAGCAGTACTTC
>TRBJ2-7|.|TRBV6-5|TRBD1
CASRTGTGSPYEQYF
TGTGCCAGCAGAACCGGGACAGGGTCCCCCTACGAGCAGTACTTC
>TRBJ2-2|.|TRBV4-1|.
CASSQGLANTGELFF
TGCGCCAGCAGCCAAGGGCTAGCAAACACCGGGGAGCTGTTTTTT
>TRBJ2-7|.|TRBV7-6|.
CASSLSTGHYEQYF
TGTGCCAGCAGCTTATCGACAGGCCACTACGAGCAGTACTTC
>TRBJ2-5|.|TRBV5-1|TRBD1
CASSLGQGRETQYF
TGCGCCAGCAGCTTGGGACAGGGCCGAGAGACCCAGTACTTC
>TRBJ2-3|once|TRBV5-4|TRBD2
CASSFSGATHRYAVF
TGTGCCAGCAGCTTTAGCGGGGCTACACACAGATACGCAGTATTT
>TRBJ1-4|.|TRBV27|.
CASSDQGTNEKLFF
TGTGCCAGCAGCGACCAGGGGACTAATGAAAAACTGTTTTTT
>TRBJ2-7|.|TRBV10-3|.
CAISELGENYEQYF
TGTGCCATCAGTGAGCTTGGGGAAAACTACGAGCAGTACTTC
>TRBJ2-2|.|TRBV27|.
CASSWGAGEVWTGELFF
TGTGCCAGCAGTTGGGGAGCAGGGGAAGTGTGGACCGGGGAGCTGTTTTTT
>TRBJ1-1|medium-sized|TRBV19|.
CASSMGGLGTEAFF
TGTGCCAGTAGTATGGGGGGGCTCGGCACTGAAGCTTTCTTT
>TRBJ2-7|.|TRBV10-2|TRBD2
CATSSGAYEQYF
TGCGCCACTTCGAGCGGGGCCTACGAGCAGTACTTC
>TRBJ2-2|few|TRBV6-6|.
CASILEPTTGELFF
TGTGCCAGCATCCTGGAGCCGACCACCGGGGAGCTGTTTTTT
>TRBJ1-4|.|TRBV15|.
CATSRVGATNEKLFF
TGTGCCACCAGCAGAGTAGGTGCAACTAATGAAAAACTGTTTTTT
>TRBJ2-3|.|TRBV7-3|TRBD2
CASSPAPGLAKGTDTQYF
TGTGCCAGCAGCCCAGCGCCCGGACTAGCGAAGGGGACAGATACGCAGTATTTT
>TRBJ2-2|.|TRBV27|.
CASAQVAGELFF
TGTGCCAGCGCCCAAGTGGCCGGGGAGCTGTTTTTT
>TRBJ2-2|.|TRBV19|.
CASSYSPTNTGELFF
TGTGCCAGTAGCTACAGCCCGACGAACACCGGGGAGCTGTTTTTT
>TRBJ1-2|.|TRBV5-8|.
CASSPRARTFYGYTF
TGTGCCAGCAGCCCGCGGGCCCGGACTTTCTATGGCTACACCTTC
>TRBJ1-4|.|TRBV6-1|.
CASSEGQPPTTNEKLFF
TGTGCCAGCAGTGAAGGGCAGCCACCCACAACTAATGAAAAACTGTTTTTT
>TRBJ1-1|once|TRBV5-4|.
CASSLRVLDTEAFF
TGTGCCAGCAGTCTGAGGGTGTTGGACACTGAAGCTTTCTTT
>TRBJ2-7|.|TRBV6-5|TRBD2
CASHGLAGVYEQYF
TGTGCCAGCCATGGGTTAGCGGGGGTCTACGAGCAGTACTTC
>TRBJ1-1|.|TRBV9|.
CASSSGSEAFF
TGTGCCAGCAGCTCCGGGTCTGAAGCTTTCTTT
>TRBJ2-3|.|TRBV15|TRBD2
CATSRDEAGGTDTQYF
TGTGCCACCAGCAGAGATGAGGCGGGGGGCACAGATACGCAGTATTTT
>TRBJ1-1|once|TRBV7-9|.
CASSLGGRNTEAFF
TGTGCCAGCAGCTTAGGGGGGCGGAACACTGAAGCTTTCTTT
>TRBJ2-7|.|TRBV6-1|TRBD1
CASSVTWTGEGEQYF
TGTGCCAGCAGTGTCACCTGGACAGGGGAGGGCGAGCAGTACTTC
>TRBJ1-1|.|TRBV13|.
CASRPRVEGHTEAFF
TGTGCCAGCAGACCCCGGGTCGAGGGGCACACTGAAGCTTTCTTT
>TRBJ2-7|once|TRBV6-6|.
CASSYRTAYQTYEQYF
TGTGCCAGCAGTTACCGGACAGCGTACCAAACCTACGAGCAGTACTTC
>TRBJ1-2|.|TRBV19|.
CASSSLFGENYGYTF
TGTGCCAGTAGTAGTTTATTTGGGGAGAACTATGGCTACACCTTC